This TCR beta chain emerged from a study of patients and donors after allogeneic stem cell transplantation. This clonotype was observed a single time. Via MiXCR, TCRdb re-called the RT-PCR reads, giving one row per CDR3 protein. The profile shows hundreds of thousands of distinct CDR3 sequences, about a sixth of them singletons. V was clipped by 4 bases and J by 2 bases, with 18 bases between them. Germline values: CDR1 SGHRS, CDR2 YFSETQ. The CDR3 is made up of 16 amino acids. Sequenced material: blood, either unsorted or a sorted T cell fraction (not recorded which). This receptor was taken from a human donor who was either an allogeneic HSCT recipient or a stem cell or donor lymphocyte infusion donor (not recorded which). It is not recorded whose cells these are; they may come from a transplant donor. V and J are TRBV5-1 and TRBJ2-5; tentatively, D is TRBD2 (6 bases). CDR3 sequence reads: CASSLAGERAQETQYF. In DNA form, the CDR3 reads TGCGCCAGCAGCCTAGCAGGCGAGCGGGCTCAAGAGACCCAGTACTTC.